These 14 T cell receptor beta chains came from one sample sequenced in a study of long-term antiretroviral therapy in people with HIV. Researchers report immunoSEQ v3.0 was run at survey level. Sequencing was performed with immunoSEQ multiplex PCR; in TCRdb, only in-frame clones are kept and a portion is missing. The sample has tens of thousands of clones; less than 80% are singletons. This material consisted of unsorted PBMCs, taken 1.1 years before starting antiretroviral therapy. Receptors were obtained from a woman between 40 and 55 years old with HIV.

The sample holds a few counts of this clone. This chain uses TRBV4-1 with TRBJ1-4; D ambiguous. Germline V gene lookup returns CDR1 MGHRA and CDR2 YSYEKL. This CDR3 is 15 amino acids long. The V end lost 4 bases, the J end lost 3 bases, and 12 bases lay between the germline ends. The CDR3 nucleotides are TGCGCCAGCAGCCCCCGAGAGCGGTCTAATGAAAAACTGTTTTTT. Translated, it gives CASSPRERSNEKLFF.

V gene TRBV6-5 combines with J gene TRBJ1-5, with a weak D call TRBD1 (5 bases). The CDR3 extends over 15 amino acids. The V end was cut by 2 bases, the J end by 2 bases, with 10 bases between. Germline V gene data show CDR1 as MNHEY and CDR2 as SVGAGI. The CDR3 DNA reads as TGTGCCAGCAGTTACCGGGCGGGGGGCAATCAGCCCCAGCATTTT. Encoded protein: CASSYRAGGNQPQHF.

The chain carries TRBV6-4 and TRBJ1-2, with D possibly matching TRBD1 (5 bases). Germline CDR1 MRHNA, CDR2 SNTAGT. This CDR3 comprises 16 residues. V gave up 4 bases and J gave up 6 bases, with 21 bases separating them. CDR3 bases: TGTGCCAGCAGTGCAGGACGGATTGGGGGTGATAATGGCTACACCTTC. Translation: CASSAGRIGGDNGYTF.

The chain has TRBV11-2 and TRBJ2-5; 14 nucleotides match TRBD2. CDR3 length equals 17 residues. CDR1 and CDR2 (germline): SGHAT, FQNNGV. Losses at the gene ends were 1 base for V and 4 bases for J; bases not matched to a gene: 5. CDR3 amino acids: CASSLGGLAGALETQYF. As DNA, the CDR3 is TGTGCCAGCAGCTTAGGGGGACTAGCGGGAGCGCTAGAGACCCAGTACTTC.

This clone is a singleton in its sample. This rearrangement joins TRBV7-8 to TRBJ2-7; no definite D call. Trimming removed 1 base from V and 3 bases from J, with 16 bases in between. Germline V gene sequence: CDR1 SGHVS, CDR2 FQNEAQ. The CDR3 covers 16 residues. Here the CDR3 reads CASSLVLRPEFYEQYF. Written as DNA, the CDR3 is TGTGCCAGCAGCTTAGTTCTCCGACCGGAATTCTACGAGCAGTACTTC.

The rearrangement uses TRBV11-2 and TRBJ1-1; TRBD1 is a possible D gene (5 bases). Deletions cut 2 bases from V and 5 bases from J, with 15 bases between. CDR1 and CDR2 (germline): SGHAT, FQNNGV. This CDR3 has 15 residues. The CDR3 reads CASSLRGTERTEAFF. The CDR3 DNA is TGTGCCAGCAGCTTAAGGGGAACGGAAAGGACTGAAGCTTTCTTT. The full variable domain, its missing parts supplied by reference TRBV11-2 and TRBJ1-1, is EAGVAQSPRYKIIEKRQSVAFWCNPISGHATLYWYQQILGQGPKLLIQFQNNGVVDDSQLPKDRFSAERLKGVDSTLKIQPAKLEDSAVYLCASSLRGTERTEAFFGQGTRLTVV.

This clone was counted between two and nine times. As DNA, the CDR3 is TGTGCCAGCAGCTCCGGGACTGTCGGAAACACCATATATTTT. This translates into CASSSGTVGNTIYF. The chain joins TRBV7-9 to TRBJ1-3; maybe TRBD1 (5 bases). The CDR3 is 14 residues long. V was trimmed by 4 bases and J by 4 bases, leaving 11 bases between them. CDR1 is SEHNR and CDR2 is FQNEAQ in the germline V gene (reference sequence).

This rearrangement joins TRBV13 to TRBJ1-1, with D hard to call. The CDR3 loop spans 14 amino acids. Germline CDR1 PRHDT, CDR2 FYEKMQ (reference sequence). V lost 5 bases to trimming and J lost 4 bases, with 14 bases between them. CDR3 amino acids: CASSPGVGVTEAFF. For the CDR3, the DNA is TGTGCCAGCAGCCCCGGGGTTGGGGTCACTGAAGCTTTCTTT.

This clone has a handful of counts. The chain joins TRBV6-6 to TRBJ1-5; 7 nucleotides align to TRBD1. The CDR3 contains 12 residues. Germline assignment: CDR1 MNHNY and CDR2 SVGAGI (reference sequence). With 5 bases clipped from V and 6 bases from J, the junction kept 1 base outside the gene matches. CDR3: CASSTGVQPQHF. The CDR3 DNA sequence: TGTGCCAGCAGTACAGGGGTTCAGCCCCAGCATTTT.

The gene calls are TRBV30 and TRBJ1-1; tentative D call: TRBD1 (6 bases). The germline gives CDR1 GTSNPN, CDR2 SVGIG (reference sequence). V was cut by 5 bases and J by 0 bases, with 22 bases left in between. This CDR3 spans 17 amino acids. CDR3 DNA sequence: TGTGCCTGGTCTGGAGTCTATGGGGGCGGATTGAACACTGAAGCTTTCTTT. Translated: CAWSGVYGGGLNTEAFF.

This chain joins TRBV4-3 and TRBJ1-5; no firm D call. The V end was cut by 0 bases, the J end by 9 bases, with 9 bases between. Germline V gives CDR1 LGHNA, CDR2 YSLEER. CDR3 length: 13 residues. The CDR3 is CASSQDPPRPQHF. The CDR3 DNA follows: TGCGCCAGCAGCCAAGATCCCCCACGGCCCCAGCATTTT.

This clone was counted once. The rearrangement uses TRBV4-2 and TRBJ2-1; tentative D call: TRBD2 (7 bases). The ends were cut back, 1 base at V and 0 bases at J, with 13 bases in the middle. This CDR3 is 17 amino acids long. Germline V CDR1 and CDR2: LGHNA, YNFKEQ. CDR3 in DNA: TGTGCCAGCAGCCAAGGGGGGGGCGGAAGCTCCTACAATGAGCAGTTCTTC. This codes for CASSQGGGGSSYNEQFF.

The V call is TRBV28, the J call TRBJ2-7; D may be TRBD2 (5 bases). Deletions cut 10 bases from V and 4 bases from J, with 17 bases between. Germline V CDR1 and CDR2: MDHEN, SYDVKM. The CDR3 loop spans 13 amino acids. CDR3 region: CATFRGTQYEQYF. CDR3 DNA: TGTGCCACCTTCCGGGGAACTCAATACGAGCAGTACTTC.

The genes are TRBV13 and TRBJ2-7; a weak D match, TRBD1 (6 bases). Per the germline V gene, CDR1 is PRHDT and CDR2 is FYEKMQ (reference sequence). V was clipped by 4 bases and J by 5 bases, with 18 bases between them. The CDR3 consists of 15 residues. CDR3 in amino acids: CASSSPQGRGDEQYF. The DNA for the CDR3 is TGTGCCAGCAGCTCCCCCCAGGGCAGGGGAGACGAGCAGTACTTC.